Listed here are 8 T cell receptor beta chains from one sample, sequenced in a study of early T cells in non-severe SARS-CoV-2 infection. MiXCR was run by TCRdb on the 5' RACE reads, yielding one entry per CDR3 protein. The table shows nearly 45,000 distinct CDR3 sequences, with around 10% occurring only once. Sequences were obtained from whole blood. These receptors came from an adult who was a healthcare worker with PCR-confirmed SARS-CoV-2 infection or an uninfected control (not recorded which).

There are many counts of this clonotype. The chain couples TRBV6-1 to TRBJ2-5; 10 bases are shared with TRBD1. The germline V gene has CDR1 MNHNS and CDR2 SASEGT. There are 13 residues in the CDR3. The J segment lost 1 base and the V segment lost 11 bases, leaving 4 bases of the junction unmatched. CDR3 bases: TGTGCCGCCGGACAGGGGGTCCAAGAGACCCAGTACTTC. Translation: CAAGQGVQETQYF.

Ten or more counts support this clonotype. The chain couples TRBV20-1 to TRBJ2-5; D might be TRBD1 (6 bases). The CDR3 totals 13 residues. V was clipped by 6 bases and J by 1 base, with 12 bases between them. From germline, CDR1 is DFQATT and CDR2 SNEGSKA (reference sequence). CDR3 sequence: CSATGTFQETQYF. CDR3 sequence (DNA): TGCAGTGCCACCGGGACATTCCAAGAGACCCAGTACTTC.

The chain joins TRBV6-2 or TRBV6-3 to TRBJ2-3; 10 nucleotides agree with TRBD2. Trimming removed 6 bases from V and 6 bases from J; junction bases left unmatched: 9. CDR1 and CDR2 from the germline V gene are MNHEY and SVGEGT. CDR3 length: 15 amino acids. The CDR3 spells CASSFSSAGGDTQYF. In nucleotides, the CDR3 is TGTGCCAGCAGCTTCTCGTCAGCGGGAGGGGATACGCAGTATTTT.

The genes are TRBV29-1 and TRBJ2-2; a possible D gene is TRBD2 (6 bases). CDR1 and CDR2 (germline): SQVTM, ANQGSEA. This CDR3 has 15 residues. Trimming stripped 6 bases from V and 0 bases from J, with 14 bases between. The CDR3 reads CSVARRGSNTGELFF. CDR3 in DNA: TGCAGCGTCGCAAGGCGGGGATCGAACACCGGGGAGCTGTTTTTT.

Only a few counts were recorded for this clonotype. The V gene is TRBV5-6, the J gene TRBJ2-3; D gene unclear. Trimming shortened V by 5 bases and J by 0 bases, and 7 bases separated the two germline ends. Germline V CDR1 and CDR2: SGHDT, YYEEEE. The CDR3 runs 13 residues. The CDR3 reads CASRRPSTDTQYF. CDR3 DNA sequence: TGTGCCAGCAGAAGACCTAGCACAGATACGCAGTATTTT.

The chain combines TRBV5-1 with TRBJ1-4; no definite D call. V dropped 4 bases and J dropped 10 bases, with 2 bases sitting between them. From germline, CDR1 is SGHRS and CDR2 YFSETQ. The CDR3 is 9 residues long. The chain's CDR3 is CASSRKLFF. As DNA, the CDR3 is TGCGCCAGCAGCCGAAAACTGTTTTTT.

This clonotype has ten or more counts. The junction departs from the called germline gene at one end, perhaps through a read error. The DNA for the CDR3 is TGTGCCATCAGCCGGGGGGGACAGGGACGAGCTAACTATGGCTACACTTTC. Amino acids: CAISRGGQGRANYGYTF. The chain has TRBV10-3 and TRBJ1-2; TRBD1 matches at 9 bases. The germline CDR1 and CDR2 sequences are ENHRY and SYGVKD. The CDR3 is 17 amino acids.

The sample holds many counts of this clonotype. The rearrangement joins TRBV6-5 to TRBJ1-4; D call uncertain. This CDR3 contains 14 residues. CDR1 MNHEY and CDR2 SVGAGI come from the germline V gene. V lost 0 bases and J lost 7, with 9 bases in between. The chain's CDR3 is CASSYSRNPEKLFF. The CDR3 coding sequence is TGTGCCAGCAGTTACTCGAGGAATCCTGAAAAACTGTTTTTT.